The 24 T cell receptor beta chains below all came from one sample that was sequenced in a study of cytomegalovirus exposure and HLA in healthy donors. PCR primers comprised 60 Vbeta and 13 Jbeta primers. Measured with immunoSEQ multiplex PCR; TCRdb has only the in-frame clones, and not every one. The table shows 95,000 to 150,000 clones, with around four fifths occurring only once. The sample taken for sequencing was PBMCs. Source of these receptors: a man in his forties or fifties in good health and CMV-seronegative.

CDR3 sequence reads: CASSETGDEQYF. The CDR3 region has the DNA TGTGCCAGCAGCGAGACAGGGGACGAGCAGTACTTC. This rearrangement joins TRBV7-9 to TRBJ2-7, with TRBD1 identical over 8 bases. The CDR3 extends over 12 amino acids. With V trimmed by 5 bases and J by 5 bases, 2 bases remained unmatched. Germline-derived CDR1 and CDR2 are SEHNR and FQNEAQ (reference sequence).

On this clone itself: The germline gene is not matched at one end of the junction; a read error may be the cause. The genes are TRBV18 and TRBJ2-4; D is undetermined. Per germline, CDR1 KGHSH and CDR2 LQKENI. The CDR3 contains 14 residues. This CDR3 is CASSPDVTKNSQYF. Here the CDR3 DNA reads TGTGCCAGCTCACCCGACGTCACGAAAAACAGTCAGTACTTC. The complete variable domain, with remaining parts taken from reference TRBV18 and TRBJ2-4, reads NAGVMQNPRHLVRRRGQEARLRCSPMKGHSHVYWYRQLPEEGLKFMVYLQKENIIDESGMPKERFSAEFPKEGPSILRIQQVVRGDSAAYFCASSPDVTKNSQYFGAGTRLSVL.

This chain connects TRBV6-6 to TRBJ2-3; no reliable D call. The germline V and J ends were trimmed by 6 bases and 3 bases, with 13 bases remaining between them. CDR1 is MNHNY and CDR2 is SVGAGI in the germline V gene (reference sequence). CDR3 size: 14 residues. In nucleotides, the CDR3 is TGTGCCAGCAGCCAGAAACACAAGACAGATACGCAGTATTTT. The encoded protein is CASSQKHKTDTQYF.

The CDR3 coding sequence is TGTGCCAGCAGCTTAATGAATACCGGGACAAGGGGCGACGAGCAGTACTTC. Translation gives CASSLMNTGTRGDEQYF. J is TRBJ2-7 and V is TRBV7-6; possibly TRBD1 for D (6 bases). The CDR3 has 17 amino acids. V gave up 2 bases and J gave up 5 bases, with 22 bases separating them. The germline V gene encodes CDR1 SGHVS and CDR2 FNYEAQ. Full variable domain (rest looked up from reference TRBV7-6 and TRBJ2-7): GAGVSQSPRYKVTKRGQDVALRCDPISGHVSLYWYRQALGQGPEFLTYFNYEAQQDKSGLPNDRFSAERPEGSISTLTIQRTEQRDSAMYRCASSLMNTGTRGDEQYFGPGTRLTVT.

The V call is TRBV7-8, the J call TRBJ2-7, with D maybe TRBD2 (5 bases). The length of the CDR3 is 14 residues. The germline V gene has CDR1 SGHVS and CDR2 FQNEAQ. Trimming took 4 bases from V and 0 from J, leaving 10 bases between them. The CDR3 loop is CASSSGGSSYEQYF. In DNA, the CDR3 is TGTGCCAGCAGCTCGGGTGGGAGCTCCTACGAGCAGTACTTC.

The CDR3 sequence: CASTQDSSYNEQFF. Here the CDR3 DNA reads TGTGCCAGTACCCAGGACAGCTCCTACAATGAGCAGTTCTTC. The chain uses TRBV19 and TRBJ2-1, with D possibly being TRBD1 (6 bases). Trimming cost V 7 bases and J 0 bases, with 10 bases left between them. Germline values: CDR1 LNHDA, CDR2 SQIVND (reference sequence). CDR3 length: 14 residues.

The chain links TRBV2 to TRBJ1-3, with D possibly matching TRBD1 (6 bases). This CDR3 contains 16 residues. Trimming took 6 bases from V and 0 from J, leaving 15 bases between them. CDR1 and CDR2 from the germline V gene are SNHLY and FYNNEI. This CDR3 is CASSAQGQGSGNTIYF. The CDR3 nucleotides read TGTGCCAGCAGCGCTCAGGGGCAAGGCTCTGGAAACACCATATATTTT.

The V gene is TRBV7-2, the J gene TRBJ1-2; 9 bases are shared with TRBD1. Germline CDR1 SGHTA, CDR2 FQGNSA. There are 15 residues in the CDR3. The J segment lost 4 bases and the V segment lost 5 bases, leaving 8 bases of the junction unmatched. In nucleotides, the CDR3 is TGTGCCAGCAGCACAGCGATGACAGGGGGCTATGGCTACACCTTC. Its translation is CASSTAMTGGYGYTF.

The rearrangement links TRBV4-2 to TRBJ1-1; D perhaps matches TRBD1 (6 bases). This CDR3 spans 14 amino acids. Trimming stripped 0 bases from V and 5 bases from J, with 10 bases between. Germline CDR1 LGHNA, CDR2 YNFKEQ. CDR3 DNA sequence: TGTGCCAGCAGCCAAGAACAGGGCGAAACTGAAGCTTTCTTT. It yields the protein CASSQEQGETEAFF.

The chain uses TRBV27 and TRBJ2-7, with D perhaps matching TRBD2 (5 bases). Germline-derived CDR1 and CDR2 are MNHEY and SMNVEV (reference sequence). Trimming left V 5 bases short and J 4 bases short, with 12 bases between. The CDR3 loop spans 13 amino acids. CDR3 in DNA: TGTGCCAGCAGTATCAGACTACCATACGAGCAGTACTTC. This encodes CASSIRLPYEQYF.

The CDR3 nucleotides read TGTGCCAGCAGCTTATTCGGAGCCGAGCAGTACTTC. Its translation is CASSLFGAEQYF. The chain couples TRBV7-8 to TRBJ2-7; unclear D gene. This CDR3 comprises 12 residues. V lost 2 bases and J lost 6, with 8 bases in between. Germline values: CDR1 SGHVS, CDR2 FQNEAQ.

The chain uses TRBV5-6 and TRBJ2-7, with D uncertain. Trimming stripped 0 bases from V and 2 bases from J, with 12 bases between. Germline V CDR1 and CDR2: SGHDT, YYEEEE. The CDR3 loop spans 15 amino acids. The CDR3 is CASSLGTVLTYEQYF. The CDR3 coding sequence is TGTGCCAGCAGCTTGGGTACAGTCCTCACCTACGAGCAGTACTTC. Filled out from reference TRBV5-6 and TRBJ2-7, the complete variable domain reads DAGVTQSPTHLIKTRGQQVTLRCSPKSGHDTVSWYQQALGQGPQFIFQYYEEEERQRGNFPDRFSGHQFPNYSSELNVNALLLGDSALYLCASSLGTVLTYEQYFGPGTRLTVT.

V usage is TRBV9 and J usage is TRBJ1-1, with D possibly being TRBD1 (6 bases). The CDR3 totals 17 residues. Between the trimmed V and J ends, which lost 0 bases and 0 bases, there was a span of 15 bases. Germline loops: CDR1 SGDLS, CDR2 YYNGEE. The CDR3 spells CASSVDPASGVNTEAFF. The CDR3 DNA is TGTGCCAGCAGCGTAGATCCTGCATCAGGGGTGAACACTGAAGCTTTCTTT.

This chain connects TRBV19 to TRBJ1-3; D unclear. The CDR3 totals 11 residues. V was trimmed by 6 bases and J by 10 bases, leaving 10 bases between them. The V gene's germline CDR1 is LNHDA and CDR2 SQIVND (reference sequence). The CDR3 bases are TGTGCCAGTAGGGAGGATTTTACCATATATTTT. Translation gives CASREDFTIYF. Combining the CDR3 with reference TRBV19 and TRBJ1-3 gives the whole variable domain DGGITQSPKYLFRKEGQNVTLSCEQNLNHDAMYWYRQDPGQGLRLIYYSQIVNDFQKGDIAEGYSVSREKKESFPLTVTSAQKNPTAFYLCASREDFTIYFGEGSWLTVV.

This clone has only a few counts. The chain couples TRBV6-6 to TRBJ1-3; 10 bases map to TRBD1. The germline CDR1 and CDR2 sequences are MNHNY and SVGAGI (reference sequence). This CDR3 is built from 16 residues. The junction had 6 bases not matched to a gene; V was cut back by 6 bases and J by 1 base. The CDR3 region has the DNA TGTGCCAGCAGGCCGGGGACAGGGGTTTCTGGAAACACCATATATTTT. This codes for CASRPGTGVSGNTIYF.

The chain joins TRBV5-8 to TRBJ1-3, with a weak D call TRBD1 (5 bases). Trimming took 5 bases from V and 0 from J, leaving 12 bases between them. This CDR3 contains 15 residues. CDR1 and CDR2 from the germline V gene are SGHTS and YDEGEE. CDR3 coding DNA: TGTGCCAGCAGGCTCCGGGGGAGCTCTGGAAACACCATATATTTT. It is translated as CASRLRGSSGNTIYF.

This rearrangement joins TRBV6-5 to TRBJ2-5; D is possibly TRBD2 (5 bases). Germline loops: CDR1 MNHEY, CDR2 SVGAGI. With 2 bases removed from V and 5 bases from J, the gap between germline ends came to 18 bases. CDR3 length equals 16 residues. As DNA, the CDR3 is TGTGCCAGCAGTTACCCCCCTCCAGGCCCGGGGGAGACCCAGTACTTC. It specifies CASSYPPPGPGETQYF.

The gene calls are TRBV6-5 and TRBJ1-1; 9 bases match TRBD1. V trimming: 6 bases; J trimming: 2 bases; junction bases outside the gene matches: 4. Looked up from germline, CDR1 is MNHEY and CDR2 is SVGAGI. CDR3 size: 14 residues. The CDR3 DNA is TGTGCCAGCAGGGAGGACAGGGGTAACACTGAAGCTTTCTTT. Residues: CASREDRGNTEAFF.

This clone came up a few times. The chain carries TRBV2 and TRBJ1-6, with TRBD1 identical over 7 bases. The ends lost 0 bases at V and 5 bases at J; junction bases unmatched: 13. The CDR3 runs to 19 residues. The germline CDR1 and CDR2 sequences are SNHLY and FYNNEI. Here the CDR3 DNA reads TGTGCCAGCAGTGAAGCGCCTACGGGACAGCGGTCGAATAATTCACCCCTCCACTTT. Its translation: CASSEAPTGQRSNNSPLHF.

The V and J genes are TRBV2 and TRBJ1-5; unclear D gene. V shed 6 bases and J shed 0 bases, with 9 bases lying between them. Germline V lookup: CDR1 SNHLY, CDR2 FYNNEI. This CDR3 contains 14 residues. CDR3: CASRELYSNQPQHF. The CDR3 nucleotides are TGTGCCAGCAGGGAATTATATAGCAATCAGCCCCAGCATTTT.

This sequence joins TRBV2 and TRBJ1-5, with D possibly matching TRBD1 (5 bases). In germline, CDR1 is SNHLY, CDR2 FYNNEI. The CDR3 extends over 15 amino acids. V was trimmed by 2 bases and J by 3 bases, leaving 11 bases between them. CDR3 in amino acids: CASSEMGQYNQPQHF. The CDR3 DNA reads as TGTGCCAGCAGTGAAATGGGGCAGTACAATCAGCCCCAGCATTTT.

This clone occurred once. V usage is TRBV6-4 and J usage is TRBJ2-2; 9 bases map to TRBD2. The J segment lost 4 bases and the V segment lost 3 bases, leaving 3 bases of the junction unmatched. The CDR3 length is 15 residues. The V gene's germline CDR1 is MRHNA and CDR2 SNTAGT. The CDR3 loop reads CASSELAGPTGELFF. CDR3 coding DNA: TGTGCCAGCAGTGAGCTAGCGGGGCCCACCGGGGAGCTGTTTTTT.

The J gene is TRBJ1-1, the V gene TRBV5-1, with 8 positions matching TRBD1. From germline, CDR1 is SGHRS and CDR2 YFSETQ. Trimming cost V 0 bases and J 5 bases; bases outside gene matches: 3. The length of the CDR3 is 14 residues. The CDR3 region is CASSLATGETEAFF. For the CDR3, the DNA is TGCGCCAGCAGCTTGGCGACAGGGGAAACTGAAGCTTTCTTT.

CDR3 loop: CASRENSLGYGYTF. The DNA for the CDR3 is TGTGCCAGCAGGGAAAACAGTTTGGGCTATGGCTACACCTTC. This sequence joins TRBV6-1 and TRBJ1-2; D gene ambiguous. Germline values: CDR1 MNHNS, CDR2 SASEGT. Deletions cut 6 bases from V and 4 bases from J, with 15 bases between. This CDR3 is 14 amino acids long.